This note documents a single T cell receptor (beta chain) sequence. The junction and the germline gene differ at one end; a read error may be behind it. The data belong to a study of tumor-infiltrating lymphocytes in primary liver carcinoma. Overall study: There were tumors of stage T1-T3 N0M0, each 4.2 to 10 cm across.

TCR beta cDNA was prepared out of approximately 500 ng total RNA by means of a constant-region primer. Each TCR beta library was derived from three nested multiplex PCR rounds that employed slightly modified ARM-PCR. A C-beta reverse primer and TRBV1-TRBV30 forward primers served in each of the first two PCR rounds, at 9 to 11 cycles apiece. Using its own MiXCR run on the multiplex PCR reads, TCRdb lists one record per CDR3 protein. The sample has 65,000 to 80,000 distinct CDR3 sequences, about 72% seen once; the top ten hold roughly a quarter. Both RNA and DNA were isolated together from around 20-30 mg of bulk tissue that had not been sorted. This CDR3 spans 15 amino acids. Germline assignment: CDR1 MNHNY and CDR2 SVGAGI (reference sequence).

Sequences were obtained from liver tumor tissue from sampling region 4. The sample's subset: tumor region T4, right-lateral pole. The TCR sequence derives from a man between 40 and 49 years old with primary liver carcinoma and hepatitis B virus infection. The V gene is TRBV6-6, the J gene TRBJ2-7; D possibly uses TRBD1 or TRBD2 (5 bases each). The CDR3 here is CASTPMGVSPYEQYF. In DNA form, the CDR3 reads TGTGCCAGCACCCCAATGGGGGTATCTCCCTACGAACAGTACTTC.